Each of the 4 T cell receptor beta chains below was sequenced from the same sample in a study of shared clonotypes between healthy human individuals. Profiled with immunoSEQ multiplex PCR; TCRdb holds only in-frame clones, not every one. The sample has 450,000 or so clones; 75% to 80% are singletons. The sample comprised PBMCs. The receptors were sampled from a woman between 40 and 50 years old in good health. Some clones in this sample may be carry-over from other donors' samples.

The V and J genes are TRBV18 and TRBJ1-1; D not certain. V was clipped by 1 base and J by 1 base, with 10 bases between them. The CDR3 extends over 15 amino acids. CDR1 is KGHSH and CDR2 is LQKENI in the germline V gene. DNA for the CDR3: TGTGCCAGCTCACCACTACGGGGTAGGAACACTGAAGCTTTCTTT. It encodes CASSPLRGRNTEAFF. The full variable domain, its missing parts supplied by reference TRBV18 and TRBJ1-1, is NAGVMQNPRHLVRRRGQEARLRCSPMKGHSHVYWYRQLPEEGLKFMVYLQKENIIDESGMPKERFSAEFPKEGPSILRIQQVVRGDSAAYFCASSPLRGRNTEAFFGQGTRLTVV.

The V gene is TRBV14, the J gene TRBJ1-5, with D possibly matching TRBD1 (5 bases). CDR1 SGHDN and CDR2 FVKESK come from the germline V gene. There are 15 residues in the CDR3. Trimming pared 4 bases from V and 1 base from J, leaving 11 bases between. The CDR3 DNA follows: TGTGCCAGCAGCCCGGGGCGCAGGAGCAATCAGCCCCAGCATTTT. This translates into CASSPGRRSNQPQHF. The full variable domain, completed using reference TRBV14 and TRBJ1-5, is EAGVTQFPSHSVIEKGQTVTLRCDPISGHDNLYWYRRVMGKEIKFLLHFVKESKQDESGMPNNRFLAERTGGTYSTLKVQPAELEDSGVYFCASSPGRRSNQPQHFGDGTRLSIL.

Regarding this clone: A read error may be the cause here, since a much bigger clone is one base away. The chain employs TRBV6-5 and TRBJ2-7; D is ambiguous. This CDR3 comprises 14 residues. Germline loops: CDR1 MNHEY, CDR2 SVGAGI. CDR3 protein: CASSYGVRTYEQHF. CDR3 DNA: TGTGCCAGCAGTTACGGGGTTCGAACCTACGAGCAGCACTTC.

The rearrangement links TRBV29-1 to TRBJ1-2; no definite D call. CDR3 length: 14 amino acids. Germline V lookup: CDR1 SQVTM, CDR2 ANQGSEA. The V end lost 4 bases, the J end lost 2 bases, and 14 bases lay between the germline ends. The chain's CDR3 is CSVALGSENYGYTF. The CDR3 coding sequence is TGCAGCGTTGCCCTCGGATCCGAGAACTATGGCTACACCTTC. Full variable domain (remainder filled in from reference TRBV29-1 and TRBJ1-2): SAVISQKPSRDICQRGTSLTIQCQVDSQVTMMFWYRQQPGQSLTLIATANQGSEATYESGFVIDKFPISRPNLTFSTLTVSNMSPEDSSIYLCSVALGSENYGYTFGSGTRLTVV.